The rows below give T cell receptor beta chains drawn from one sample of a study of T-cell reconstitution after alpha-beta-depleted transplantation in children. TCRdb used MiXCR to reprocess the PCR reads, holding one entry per CDR3 protein. The table shows some 240,000 distinct CDR3 sequences, with 9.7% occurring only once. This specimen consisted of PBMCs from the stem cell graft donor, obtained from the stem cell graft. Receptors were obtained from a human donor who donated a stem cell graft to a child with SCID. Each CDR3 is given with its conserved first and last residue. Each record gives: clone size, J gene, V gene, D gene, CDR3 DNA, CDR3 protein. D genes are given only for firm matches. The size of a clone is reported for some rows only, either as once, few or many, or as a class for expanded clones.

>NA|TRBJ2-5|TRBV11-2|NA
TGTGCCAGCAGCTTAGGCACTATGATGGAAAAAGAGACCCAGTACTTC
CASSLGTMMEKETQYF
>many|TRBJ2-3|TRBV7-2|NA
TGTGCCAGCAGCCTCAAAAGGCTGCGTCGGGGCACAGATACGCAGTATTTT
CASSLKRLRRGTDTQYF
>many|TRBJ2-7|TRBV28|TRBD1
TGTGCCAGCAGTCCAAACCTCGGGACAGGAAACCCCTACGAGCAGTACTTC
CASSPNLGTGNPYEQYF
>many|TRBJ2-1|TRBV3-1|TRBD2
TGTGCCAGCAGCGAAAAGTTAGCGGGGGCGTCCTACAATGAGCAGTTCTTC
CASSEKLAGASYNEQFF
>many|TRBJ1-1|TRBV28|NA
TGTGCCAGCAGTCCCCCGAGGGCAATAAGTTACACTGAAGCTTTCTTT
CASSPPRAISYTEAFF
>many|TRBJ2-7|TRBV20-1|NA
TGCAGTGCTAGAGATCGTTTGGGGTCGGGGATGCTCTACGAGCAGTACTTC
CSARDRLGSGMLYEQYF
>many|TRBJ2-2|TRBV2|NA
TGTGCCAGCAGTGTCAAGGATTCCCCGAACACCGGGGAGCTGTTTTTT
CASSVKDSPNTGELFF
>many|TRBJ1-2|TRBV9|NA
TGTGCCAGCAGCGTAGAAGGAGTCGAGGGGCGAGAGTATGGCTACACCTTC
CASSVEGVEGREYGYTF
>many|TRBJ2-5|TRBV27|NA
TGTGCCAGCAGCTCCTTAGGGAGTATACAAGAGACCCAGTACTTC
CASSSLGSIQETQYF
>many|TRBJ2-7|TRBV11-2|NA
TGTGCCAGCAGCCTTGGGGGTACATCCCCCTACGAGCAGTACTTC
CASSLGGTSPYEQYF
>few|TRBJ2-5|TRBV5-1|TRBD2
TGCGCCAGCAGCTTGGAGGCCCTAGCGGGAGGAGAGACCCAGTACTTC
CASSLEALAGGETQYF
>many|TRBJ1-3|TRBV20-1|NA
TGCAGTGCTAGAGATCCGGTCGGCTCTGGAAACACCATATATTTT
CSARDPVGSGNTIYF
>NA|TRBJ2-3|TRBV5-5|TRBD2
TGTGCCAGCAGCAGAACGGGACTAGCGGGGCCCACAGATACGCAGTATTTT
CASSRTGLAGPTDTQYF
>many|TRBJ1-1|TRBV7-9|TRBD1
TGTGCCAGCAGCCCCATTCAACAGGGGGCGAACACTGAAGCTTTCTTT
CASSPIQQGANTEAFF
>few|TRBJ1-2|TRBV29-1|NA
TGCAGCGTTGAAGGGGACACAGACTATGGCTACACCTTC
CSVEGDTDYGYTF
>many|TRBJ2-3|TRBV20-1|NA
TGCAGTGCTAGTCAACCGGGTAGCACAGATACGCAGTATTTT
CSASQPGSTDTQYF
>many|TRBJ1-2|TRBV3-1|TRBD1
TGTGCCAGCAGCAAGGGGGATTGGACAGGGGGCCCCTTTAACTATGGCTACACCTTC
CASSKGDWTGGPFNYGYTF
>many|TRBJ1-1|TRBV7-2|NA
TGTGCCAGCAGCTTAAAGGAGGGTTCAGGTGAAGCTTTCTTT
CASSLKEGSGEAFF